The clone carrying this T cell receptor (beta chain) has only one observation. This sample stems from a study of OX40 agonist ivuxolimab in advanced cancers. Study-wide context: Patients undergoing dose escalation presented with hepatocellular carcinoma, melanoma, renal cell or head and neck cancer. The group had a mean age of around 64 years, ranged from about 23 to 85, and was 82.7% male. Three partial responders included one hepatocellular carcinoma patient and two cutaneous melanoma patients.

This CDR3 region has 12 residues. The germline V gene encodes CDR1 PRHDT and CDR2 FYEKMQ (reference sequence). V dropped 4 bases and J dropped 6 bases, with 10 bases sitting between them. TCRdb's table, derived via immunoSEQ multiplex PCR, lists solely in-frame clones and lacks some. The sample shows 10,000 or so clones, approximately 80% of them seen only once. The J gene is TRBJ2-7, the V gene TRBV13; TRBD2 might be the D (6 bases). The sequence came from an adult with an advanced solid tumor such as melanoma, head and neck, liver or kidney cancer. This specimen consisted of CD4+ or CD8+ T cells sorted from blood, obtained in a trial of the OX40 agonist ivuxolimab. CDR3 sequence reads: CASSWRGGEQYF. The CDR3 nucleotides read TGTGCCAGCAGCTGGAGGGGTGGCGAGCAGTACTTC.